Here is one T cell receptor (beta chain) with its context. This sample was taken from a study of shared clonotypes between healthy human individuals. The germline gives CDR1 SGHTA, CDR2 FQGNSA. V shed 5 bases and J shed 6 bases, with 16 bases lying between them. The CDR3 totals 15 residues. Each subset's genomic DNA was shared equally among a number of immunoSEQ plates. Sequenced by immunoSEQ multiplex PCR; TCRdb stores in-frame clones only, minus some. The sample lists about a million clones; about 75% were seen once. The receptor's source is a young man in good health. This chain joins TRBV7-2 and TRBJ2-2; no reliable D call. Sequencing was done on a sample of memory CD4+ T cells sorted from blood. As to subset: CD45RA-negative fraction. The CDR3 loop reads CASSPLSTSPGELFF. Written as DNA, the CDR3 is TGTGCCAGCAGCCCCCTTTCGACGAGCCCCGGGGAGCTGTTTTTT.